One sample yielded the 2 T cell receptor beta chains listed below, sequenced in a study of blood T cells in healthy people across ages. A second PCR, run for roughly 7 to 11 cycles, used a sample-barcoded 5' primer plus a J-beta primer mix. TCRdb independently ran MiXCR on the 5' RACE reads; one entry per CDR3 protein. The data contain roughly 1.7 million distinct CDR3 sequences, 30% to 40% of them singletons. Sequencing input: blood. The receptors shown here come from a woman aged 25 to 39 in good health.

This clonotype was counted between two and nine times. The V call is TRBV25-1, the J call TRBJ2-3; TRBD1 agrees at 7 bases. With 3 bases clipped from V and 6 bases from J, the junction kept 3 bases outside the gene matches. Germline assignment: CDR1 MGHDK and CDR2 SYGVNS. This CDR3 is built from 13 residues. In DNA, the CDR3 is TGTGCCAGCAGTGACGGGACAGCTGATACGCAGTATTTT. This sequence encodes CASSDGTADTQYF.

In this sample, this clonotype turned up many times. The chain recombines TRBV9 with TRBJ2-1, with 13 bases aligning to TRBD2. The germline V gene encodes CDR1 SGDLS and CDR2 YYNGEE. Trimming cost V 0 bases and J 4 bases; bases outside gene matches: 1. The CDR3 totals 16 residues. The CDR3, as DNA: TGTGCCAGCAGCGTAGAGACTAGCGGGGGGTACAATGAGCAGTTCTTC. This sequence encodes CASSVETSGGYNEQFF.